These T cell receptor beta chains were read from a single sample in a study of T cell responses to AZD1222 COVID-19 vaccine. Repertoires were generated with immunoSEQ multiplex PCR, while TCRdb's copy carries only in-frame clones and drops some. The sample yields 75,000 to 95,000 clones, roughly 91% seen once. The sequenced sample was peripheral blood, obtained on day 0 of MenACWY control vaccination. Receptors originate from an adult in good health. CDR3s include the opening cysteine and the closing phenylalanine or tryptophan. The D gene is left open where the match is weak. The size of a clone is reported for some rows only, either as once, few or many, or as a class for expanded clones.

d_gene	v_gene	abundance	j_gene	CDR3aa	CDR3nt
.	TRBV4-2	.	TRBJ2-3	CASSQRGVTDTQYF	TGTGCCAGCAGCCAGCGAGGGGTCACAGATACGCAGTATTTT
.	TRBV6-2/TRBV6-3	once	TRBJ2-3	CASSYDYRYTDTQYF	TGTGCCAGCAGTTATGATTATAGATACACAGATACGCAGTATTTT
.	TRBV5-1	.	TRBJ2-6	CASSLAVSGANVLTF	TGCGCCAGCAGCTTGGCGGTTTCGGGGGCCAACGTCCTGACTTTC
TRBD1	TRBV11-1	once	TRBJ1-2	CASSPLDRGHLGGYTF	TGTGCCAGCAGCCCCTTAGACAGGGGCCACCTGGGTGGCTACACCTTC
TRBD1	TRBV19	.	TRBJ2-7	CASSINTGTGGPYEQYF	TGTGCCAGTAGTATCAACACCGGGACAGGGGGCCCCTACGAGCAGTACTTC
TRBD1	TRBV18	.	TRBJ1-4	CASSSTQGKKAEKLFF	TGTGCCAGCTCATCAACACAGGGGAAGAAGGCTGAAAAACTGTTTTTT
TRBD1	TRBV5-1	.	TRBJ1-2	CASSLDRGREVPF	TGCGCCAGCAGCTTGGACAGGGGGCGTGAAGTCCCATTC
.	TRBV3-1/TRBV3-2	.	TRBJ2-2	CAWSTGRTGELFF	TGTGCCTGGTCGACAGGGAGGACCGGGGAGCTGTTTTTT
TRBD1	TRBV5-6	.	TRBJ1-2	CASSYSGTGPYYGYTF	TGTGCCAGCAGCTACTCCGGGACAGGTCCATACTATGGCTACACCTTC
.	TRBV10-3	.	TRBJ1-1	CAISESRTGSTEAFF	TGTGCCATCAGTGAGTCGCGAACCGGGAGCACTGAAGCTTTCTTT
TRBD1	TRBV2	few	TRBJ1-1	CASSSTGQGDTEAFF	TGTGCCAGCAGTTCCACCGGACAGGGAGACACTGAAGCTTTCTTT
TRBD1	TRBV7-6	.	TRBJ2-7	CASSLAHQGATYEQYF	TGTGCCAGCAGCTTAGCGCATCAGGGGGCGACCTACGAGCAGTACTTC
.	TRBV2	.	TRBJ1-2	CASSERRTERGYTF	TGTGCCAGCAGTGAACGCAGGACCGAGCGTGGCTACACCTTC
TRBD2	TRBV7-6	once	TRBJ2-3	CASSESGVRTDTQYF	TGTGCCAGCAGCGAAAGCGGGGTCCGCACAGATACGCAGTATTTT
.	TRBV6-5	few	TRBJ1-1	CASSYARGLNTEAFF	TGTGCCAGCAGTTACGCCAGGGGCCTGAACACTGAAGCTTTCTTT
TRBD1	TRBV29-1	.	TRBJ2-7	CSVARTGNEQYF	TGCAGCGTTGCGCGGACAGGGAACGAGCAGTACTTC
.	TRBV2	.	TRBJ1-5	CASSQTDGKNQPQHF	TGTGCCAGCAGTCAAACCGACGGGAAGAATCAGCCCCAGCATTTT
.	TRBV2	.	TRBJ1-6	CASLGRTASPLHF	TGTGCCAGCCTTGGGAGAACGGCTTCACCCCTCCACTTT
TRBD1	TRBV11-3	.	TRBJ1-6	CASSLGQGNNSPLHF	TGTGCCAGCAGCCTCGGACAGGGTAATAATTCACCCCTCCACTTT
.	TRBV30	.	TRBJ1-2	CAWSDLGHDYTF	TGTGCCTGGAGCGATTTGGGACACGACTACACCTTC
.	TRBV30	.	TRBJ2-7	CAWSTGGHTYEQYF	TGTGCCTGGAGTACCGGGGGCCACACCTACGAGCAGTACTTC
TRBD1	TRBV4-3	.	TRBJ1-3	CASSQGRTGSGNTIYF	TGCGCCAGCAGCCAAGGCCGGACAGGGTCTGGAAACACCATATATTTT
.	TRBV30	.	TRBJ1-1	CAWSAYFTEAFF	TGTGCCTGGAGCGCATATTTCACTGAAGCTTTCTTT
.	TRBV11-3	.	TRBJ1-1	CASSHIRGVSGEAFF	TGTGCCAGCAGCCACATCCGGGGGGTAAGCGGTGAAGCTTTCTTT
TRBD1	TRBV29-1	.	TRBJ1-6	CSVKDRGGSPLHF	TGCAGCGTAAAGGACAGGGGGGGTTCACCCCTCCACTTT